This T cell receptor (beta chain) originates from a study of blood T cell repertoires in COVID-19. In the study overall: Sites in the United States, Italy and Spain provided acute and convalescent COVID-19 samples.

This clone occurred a few times. Study processing details: Amplified reference gene primers provided the basis for estimating nucleated cell counts. The assay was immunoSEQ multiplex PCR, and TCRdb's table has in-frame clones only and misses some. The D gene and trimming were derived from the DNA, and the V and J assignments and clone size from that table. The table includes roughly 24,000 clones, roughly 85% detected once. V shed 3 bases and J shed 7 bases, with 9 bases lying between them. Germline assignment: CDR1 SGHTA and CDR2 FQGTGA. This CDR3 region has 13 residues. Sequenced: peripheral blood. The chain couples TRBV7-3 to TRBJ2-2; D unclear. The sequence was obtained from a human donor in a cohort sampled during active COVID-19. CDR3 sequence: CASSFSPFGELFF. The CDR3 bases are TGTGCCAGCAGCTTTAGTCCCTTCGGGGAGCTGTTTTTT.